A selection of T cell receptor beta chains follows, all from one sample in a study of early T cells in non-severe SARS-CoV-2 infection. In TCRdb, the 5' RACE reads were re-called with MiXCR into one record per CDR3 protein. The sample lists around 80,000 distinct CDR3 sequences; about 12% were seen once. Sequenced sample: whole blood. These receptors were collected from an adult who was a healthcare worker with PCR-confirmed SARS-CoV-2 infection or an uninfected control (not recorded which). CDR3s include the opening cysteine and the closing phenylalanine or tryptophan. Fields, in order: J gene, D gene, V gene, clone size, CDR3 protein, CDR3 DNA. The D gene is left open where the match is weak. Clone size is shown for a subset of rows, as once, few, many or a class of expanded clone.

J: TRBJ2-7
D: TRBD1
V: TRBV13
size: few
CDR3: CASSFSMDRSSYEQYF
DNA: TGTGCCAGCAGCTTTAGTATGGACAGGAGCTCCTACGAGCAGTACTTC

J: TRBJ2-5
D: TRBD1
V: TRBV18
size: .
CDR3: CASSPMGTGGEETQYF
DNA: TGTGCCAGCTCACCAATGGGCACAGGGGGAGAAGAGACCCAGTACTTC

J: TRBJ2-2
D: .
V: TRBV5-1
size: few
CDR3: CASSPGLITNTGELFF
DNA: TGCGCCAGCAGCCCCGGACTGATCACGAACACCGGGGAGCTGTTTTTT

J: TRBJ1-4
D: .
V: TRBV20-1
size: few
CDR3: CSAVGITNEKLFF
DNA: TGCAGTGCTGTGGGAATAACTAATGAAAAACTGTTTTTT

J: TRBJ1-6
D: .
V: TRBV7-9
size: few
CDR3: CASSLGTPLHF
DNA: TGTGCCAGCAGCCTTGGGACACCCCTCCACTTT

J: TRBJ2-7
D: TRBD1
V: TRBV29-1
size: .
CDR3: CSVEGTGSSYEQYF
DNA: TGCAGCGTTGAAGGGACAGGAAGCTCCTACGAGCAGTACTTC

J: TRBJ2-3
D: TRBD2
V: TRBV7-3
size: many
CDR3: CASSSPIAGVSDTQYF
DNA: TGTGCCAGCAGCTCGCCCATAGCGGGAGTTTCAGATACGCAGTATTTT

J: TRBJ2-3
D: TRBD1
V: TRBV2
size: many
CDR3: CASSGGTASTDTQYF
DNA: TGTGCCAGCAGTGGAGGGACAGCTAGCACAGATACGCAGTATTTT

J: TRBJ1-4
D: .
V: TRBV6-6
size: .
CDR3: CASQTGPATNEKLFF
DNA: TGTGCCAGCCAGACAGGACCTGCTACTAATGAAAAACTGTTTTTT

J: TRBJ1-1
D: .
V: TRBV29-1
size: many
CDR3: CSVRYSSWNTEAFF
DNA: TGCAGCGTTAGGTACAGCTCCTGGAACACTGAAGCTTTCTTT

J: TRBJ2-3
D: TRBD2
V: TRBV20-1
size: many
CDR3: CSASLPAGGPTDTQYF
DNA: TGCAGTGCCTCTCTCCCAGCGGGGGGCCCCACAGATACGCAGTATTTT

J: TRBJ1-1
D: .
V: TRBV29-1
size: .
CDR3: CSVGVVRTEAFF
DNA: TGCAGCGTTGGGGTAGTACGCACTGAAGCTTTCTTT

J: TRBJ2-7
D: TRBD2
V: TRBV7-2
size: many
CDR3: CASSLRTSGGPGEQYF
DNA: TGTGCCAGCAGCCTACGGACTAGCGGGGGGCCCGGCGAGCAGTACTTC

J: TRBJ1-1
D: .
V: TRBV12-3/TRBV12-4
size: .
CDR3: CASSQGRGGTEAFF
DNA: TGTGCCAGCAGCCAAGGCCGGGGGGGCACTGAAGCTTTCTTT

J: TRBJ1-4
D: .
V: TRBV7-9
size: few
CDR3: CASSLALREKLFF
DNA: TGTGCCAGCAGCTTAGCGCTTAGGGAAAAACTGTTTTTT

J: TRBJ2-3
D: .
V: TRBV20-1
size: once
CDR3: CSARERGLTDTQYF
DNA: TGCAGTGCTAGGGAGAGGGGTCTTACAGATACGCAGTATTTT

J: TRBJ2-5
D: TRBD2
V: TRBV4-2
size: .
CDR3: CASSRETSGGTYETQYF
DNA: TGTGCCAGCAGCCGCGAGACTAGCGGAGGGACGTATGAGACCCAGTACTTC

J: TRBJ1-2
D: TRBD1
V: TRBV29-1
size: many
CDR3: CSVETGGHGYTF
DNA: TGCAGCGTTGAAACAGGGGGGCATGGCTACACCTTC

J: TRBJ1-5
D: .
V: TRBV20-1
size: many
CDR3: CSASKLAGLSNQPQHF
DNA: TGCAGTGCTTCAAAGTTGGCAGGGCTTAGCAATCAGCCCCAGCATTTT

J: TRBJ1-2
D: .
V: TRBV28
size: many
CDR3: CASSPTVGYTF
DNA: TGTGCCAGCAGTCCGACTGTTGGCTACACCTTC

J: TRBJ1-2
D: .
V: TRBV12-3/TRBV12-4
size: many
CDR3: CASRSTAGYGYTF
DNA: TGTGCCAGCAGATCGACAGCAGGCTATGGCTACACCTTC

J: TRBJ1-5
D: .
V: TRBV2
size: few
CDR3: CASEGGNGNQPQHF
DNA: TGTGCCAGCGAAGGGGGGAACGGAAATCAGCCCCAGCATTTT

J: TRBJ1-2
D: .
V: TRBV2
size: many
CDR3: CASSPRTDYGYTF
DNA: TGTGCCAGCAGCCCGAGGACAGACTATGGCTACACCTTC

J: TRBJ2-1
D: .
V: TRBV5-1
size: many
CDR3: CASSSWDNEQFF
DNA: TGCGCCAGCAGCAGTTGGGACAATGAGCAGTTCTTC

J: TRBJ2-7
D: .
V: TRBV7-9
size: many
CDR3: CASSSTTGTYEQYF
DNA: TGTGCCAGCAGTTCGACGACGGGGACCTACGAGCAGTACTTC

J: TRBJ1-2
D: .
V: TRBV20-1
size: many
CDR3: CSARDSGEAAGGYTF
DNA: TGCAGTGCTAGAGATAGTGGCGAGGCGGCGGGTGGCTACACCTTC

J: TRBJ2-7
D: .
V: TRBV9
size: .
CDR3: CASSVDSHYEQYF
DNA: TGTGCCAGCAGCGTAGACTCCCACTACGAGCAGTACTTC

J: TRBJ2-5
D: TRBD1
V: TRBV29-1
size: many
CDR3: CSVPTGTRQETQYF
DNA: TGCAGCGTTCCGACAGGGACCCGCCAAGAGACCCAGTACTTC

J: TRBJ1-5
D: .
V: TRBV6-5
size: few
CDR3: CASSQGDYQPQHF
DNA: TGTGCCAGCAGCCAGGGTGATTATCAGCCCCAGCATTTT

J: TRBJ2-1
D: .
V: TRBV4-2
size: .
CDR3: CASSQATIPRGSYNEQFF
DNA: TGTGCCAGCAGCCAAGCGACCATCCCCAGAGGTTCCTACAATGAGCAGTTCTTC

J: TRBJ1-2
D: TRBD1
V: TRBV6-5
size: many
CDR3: CASSYYRGAYGYTF
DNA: TGTGCCAGCAGTTACTACAGGGGCGCCTATGGCTACACCTTC

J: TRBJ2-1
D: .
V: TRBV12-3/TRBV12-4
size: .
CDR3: CASSFLGGIMDEQFF
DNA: TGTGCCAGCAGTTTTCTTGGCGGTATCATGGATGAGCAGTTCTTC

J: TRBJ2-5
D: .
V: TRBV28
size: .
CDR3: CASSLQRGRTRYF
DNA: TGTGCCAGCAGTTTACAGAGGGGTAGGACCCGGTACTTC

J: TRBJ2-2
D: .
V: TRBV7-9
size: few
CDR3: CASSLQAGLVTGELFF
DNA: TGTGCCAGCAGCTTACAGGCCGGTCTCGTGACCGGGGAGCTGTTTTTT

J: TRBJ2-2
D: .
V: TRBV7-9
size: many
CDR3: CASTRSGTQSTGELFF
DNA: TGTGCCAGCACCCGTTCGGGGACACAATCCACCGGGGAGCTGTTTTTT

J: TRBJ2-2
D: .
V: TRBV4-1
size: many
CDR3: CASSRARGRANTGELFF
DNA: TGCGCCAGCAGCCGTGCCAGGGGTCGCGCGAACACCGGGGAGCTGTTTTTT

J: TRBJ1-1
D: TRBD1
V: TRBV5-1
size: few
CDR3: CASSSDRGDTEAFF
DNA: TGCGCCAGCAGCTCGGACAGGGGAGACACTGAAGCTTTCTTT

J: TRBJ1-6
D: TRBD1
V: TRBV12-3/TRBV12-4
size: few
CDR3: CASSAGGRGNSPLHF
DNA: TGTGCCAGCAGTGCAGGGGGGAGAGGGAATTCACCCCTCCACTTT

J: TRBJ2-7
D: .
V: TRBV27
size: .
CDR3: CASSSPGRETYEQYF
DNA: TGTGCCAGCAGTTCGCCGGGACGCGAAACCTACGAGCAGTACTTC

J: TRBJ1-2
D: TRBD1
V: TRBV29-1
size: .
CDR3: CSVEGQGADGYTF
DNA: TGCAGCGTTGAAGGGCAGGGGGCCGATGGCTACACCTTC

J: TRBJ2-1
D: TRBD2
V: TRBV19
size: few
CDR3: CASSMESGRGHEQFF
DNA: TGTGCCAGTAGTATGGAGAGCGGGAGGGGGCATGAGCAGTTCTTC

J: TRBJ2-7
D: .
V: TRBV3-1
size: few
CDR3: CASSQDGTPYEQYF
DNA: TGTGCCAGCAGCCAAGACGGAACACCTTACGAGCAGTACTTC

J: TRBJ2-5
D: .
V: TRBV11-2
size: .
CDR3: CASSHGGLGETQYF
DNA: TGTGCCAGCAGTCACGGGGGTTTGGGAGAGACCCAGTACTTC

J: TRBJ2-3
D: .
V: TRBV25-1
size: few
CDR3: CASSELGKGLLDTQYF
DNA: TGTGCCAGCAGTGAATTGGGTAAAGGGCTCTTGGATACGCAGTATTTT

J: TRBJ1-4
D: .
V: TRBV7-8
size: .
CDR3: CASSRTAINEKLFF
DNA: TGTGCCAGCAGTCGGACGGCTATTAATGAAAAACTGTTTTTT

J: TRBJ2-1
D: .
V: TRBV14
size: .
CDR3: CASSRAYEQFF
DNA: TGTGCCAGCAGCAGGGCATATGAGCAGTTCTTC

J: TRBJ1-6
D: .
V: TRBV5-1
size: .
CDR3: CASSSGPEKDSPLHF
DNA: TGCGCCAGCAGCTCCGGTCCCGAGAAGGATTCACCCCTCCACTTT

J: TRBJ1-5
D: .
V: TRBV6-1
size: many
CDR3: CASSTGHQPQHF
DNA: TGTGCCAGCAGCACCGGGCATCAGCCCCAGCATTTT

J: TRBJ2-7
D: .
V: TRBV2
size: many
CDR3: CASSGMRQAYEQYF
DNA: TGTGCCAGCAGTGGGATGCGACAGGCCTACGAGCAGTACTTC

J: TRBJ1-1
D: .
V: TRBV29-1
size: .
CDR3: CSVATEGSGTEAFF
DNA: TGCAGCGTTGCCACAGAGGGCTCGGGCACTGAAGCTTTCTTT

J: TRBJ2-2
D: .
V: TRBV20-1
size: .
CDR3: CSAKRGTGELFF
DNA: TGCAGTGCTAAACGGGGCACCGGGGAGCTGTTTTTT